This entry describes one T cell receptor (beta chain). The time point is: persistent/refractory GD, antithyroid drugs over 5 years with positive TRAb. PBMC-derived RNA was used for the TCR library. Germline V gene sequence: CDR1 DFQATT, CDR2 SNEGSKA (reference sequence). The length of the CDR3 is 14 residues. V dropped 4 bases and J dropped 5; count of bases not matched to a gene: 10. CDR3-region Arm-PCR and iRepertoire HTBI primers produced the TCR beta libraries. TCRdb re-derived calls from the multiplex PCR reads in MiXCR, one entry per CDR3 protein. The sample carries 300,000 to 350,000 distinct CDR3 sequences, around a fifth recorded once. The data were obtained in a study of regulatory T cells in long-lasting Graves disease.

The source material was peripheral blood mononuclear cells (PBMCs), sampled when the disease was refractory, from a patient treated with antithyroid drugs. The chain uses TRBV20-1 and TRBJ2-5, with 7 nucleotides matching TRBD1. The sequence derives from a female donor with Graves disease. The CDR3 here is CSATRDSLWETQYF. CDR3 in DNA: TGCAGTGCTACCCGGGACAGCCTCTGGGAGACCCAGTACTTC.